This TCR beta chain was profiled in a study of cytomegalovirus exposure and HLA in healthy donors. This PCR relied on a set of 60 Vbeta primers and 13 Jbeta primers. TCRdb's table, derived via immunoSEQ multiplex PCR, lists solely in-frame clones and lacks some. The table has about 150,000 clones, 79% seen once. Study-level points and caveats: Some V segments (TRBV6-2 and TRBV6-3 among them) were excluded as indistinguishable. The likely origin of a cluster of highly shared sequence variants was a sequencing artifact. The HLA-A and HLA-B alleles of most subjects were reportedly predicted accurately from TCR beta sequences. The authors later found TCR association rates varying by HLA locus, with DRB1 most and HLA-C fewest.

For this clone: Its antigen is not known.

The CDR3 contains 19 residues. V was clipped by 1 base and J by 1 base; unmatched bases: 5. CDR1 and CDR2 (germline): MGHRA, YSYEKL. Input material: PBMCs. The origin of this receptor is a woman in her thirties or forties in good health and CMV-seropositive. The chain joins TRBV4-1 to TRBJ1-6; 12 positions agree with TRBD1. As DNA, the CDR3 is TGCGCCAGCAGCCAAGCCGGGACAGGGGGCGCTTCCTATAATTCACCCCTCCACTTT. It yields the protein CASSQAGTGGASYNSPLHF.